The present TCR beta chain was sequenced within a study of T cell responses to AZD1222 COVID-19 vaccine. Study-wide results and caveats: Of spike-specific TCRs, nearly half reportedly target regions left unmutated in variants. Clonal diversity may have been underestimated in mostly white British donors. After two AZD1222 doses, spike-specific TCR breadth and depth rose versus day 0. Only five to seven individuals given AZD1222 were seropositive at baseline.

The table lists this clone with a count of one. The antigen remains unidentified. CDR3 size: 11 residues. Trimming left V 1 base short and J 4 bases short, with 2 bases between. In germline, CDR1 is SGHVS, CDR2 FNYEAQ. TCRdb's table, derived via immunoSEQ multiplex PCR, lists solely in-frame clones and lacks some. This sample has about 170,000 clones, with 75% to 90% found just once. This clonotype was obtained from an adult in good health. Sequencing used peripheral blood, obtained on day 0 of AZD1222 vaccination. The genes are TRBV7-6 and TRBJ2-7; D ambiguous. CDR3 sequence: CASSLEYEQYF. CDR3 in DNA: TGTGCCAGCAGCTTAGAATACGAGCAGTACTTC.